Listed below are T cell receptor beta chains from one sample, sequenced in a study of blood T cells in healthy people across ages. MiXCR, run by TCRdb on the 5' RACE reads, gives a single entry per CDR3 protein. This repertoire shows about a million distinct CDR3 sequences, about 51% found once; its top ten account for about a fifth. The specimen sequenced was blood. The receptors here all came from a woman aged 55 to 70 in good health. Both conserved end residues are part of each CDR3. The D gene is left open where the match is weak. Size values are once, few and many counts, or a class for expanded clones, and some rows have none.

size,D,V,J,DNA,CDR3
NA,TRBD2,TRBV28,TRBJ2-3,TGTGCCAGCAGTGAGTTTAGCACTAGCGGGAGAGATACGCAGTATTTT,CASSEFSTSGRDTQYF
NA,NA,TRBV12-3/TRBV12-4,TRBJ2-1,TGTGCCAGCAGTTTATTGCCACGAGCGGAGTTCTTC,CASSLLPRAEFF
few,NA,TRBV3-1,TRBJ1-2,TGTGCCAGCAGCCAAGTGGCCTTGCGCTACACCTTC,CASSQVALRYTF
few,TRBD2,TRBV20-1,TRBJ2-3,TGCAGTGCTAGTCCTAGCGGGAGGACAGATACGCAGTATTTT,CSASPSGRTDTQYF
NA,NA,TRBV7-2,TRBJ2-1,TGTGCCAGCAGCTTATGGCAGCGAAGCTCCTACAATGAGCAGTTCTTC,CASSLWQRSSYNEQFF
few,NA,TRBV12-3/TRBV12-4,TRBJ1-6,TGTGCCAGCATCCTTAATCGTGGGTACTCCTATAATTCACCCCTCCACTTT,CASILNRGYSYNSPLHF
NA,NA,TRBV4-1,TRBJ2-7,TGCGCCAGCAGCCTAAGAGACGGAAGGGCCTACGAGCAGTACTTC,CASSLRDGRAYEQYF
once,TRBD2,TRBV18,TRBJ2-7,TGTGCCAGCTCACCATTCCCTAGCGGGAGCTACGAGCAGTACTTC,CASSPFPSGSYEQYF
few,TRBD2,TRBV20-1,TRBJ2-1,TGCAGTGCTACCTCATCTAGACTAGCGGGAAACTACAATGAGCAGTTCTTC,CSATSSRLAGNYNEQFF
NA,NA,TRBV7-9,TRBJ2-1,TGTGCCAGCAGCTTAGTTAGCGCCTACAATGAGCAGCTCTTC,CASSLVSAYNEQLF
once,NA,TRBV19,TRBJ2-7,TGTGCCAGTAGTAGCGCCAGGCCTTTGGAGCAGTACTTC,CASSSARPLEQYF
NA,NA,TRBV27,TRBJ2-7,TGTGCCAGCAGCCGTAGGGGGGCCGAGCAGTACTTC,CASSRRGAEQYF
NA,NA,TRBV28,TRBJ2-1,TGTGCCAGCAGTGGTCCGGACGCCTACAATGAGCAGTTCTTC,CASSGPDAYNEQFF
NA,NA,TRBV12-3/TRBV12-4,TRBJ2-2,TGTGCCAGCAGTGTTGACCGGGGACCCCGGGACACCGGGGAACTGTTTTTT,CASSVDRGPRDTGELFF
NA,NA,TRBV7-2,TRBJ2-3,TGTGCCAGCATCCTACAGGCTTCTACATCCACAGATACGCAGTATTTT,CASILQASTSTDTQYF
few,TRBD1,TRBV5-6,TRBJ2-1,TGTGCCAGCAGCTTGCTAGAGGGCAGGGGGCGGTGTGAGCAGTTCTTC,CASSLLEGRGRCEQFF
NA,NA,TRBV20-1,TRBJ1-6,TGCAGTCCTAGTGGGACCGAGGCTGGTAATTCACCCCTCCACTTT,CSPSGTEAGNSPLHF
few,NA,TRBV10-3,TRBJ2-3,TGTGCCATCAGTGTGTTCGAGGATACGCAGTATTTT,CAISVFEDTQYF
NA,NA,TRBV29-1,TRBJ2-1,TGCAGCGTTGAAGGGGGCGGCCGTGAGCAGTTCTTC,CSVEGGGREQFF
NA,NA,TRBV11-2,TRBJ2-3,TGTGCCAGCAGTCGAATAACGACAGATACGCAGTATTTT,CASSRITTDTQYF
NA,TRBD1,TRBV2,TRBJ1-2,TGTGCCAGCACCCGGAGACAGGGGCTTGGCTACACCTTC,CASTRRQGLGYTF
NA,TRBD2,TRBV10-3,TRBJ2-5,TGTGCCATCAGTGAGTCTGGGACTAGCGGGAGAGAGACCCAGTACTTC,CAISESGTSGRETQYF
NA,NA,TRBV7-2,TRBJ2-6,TGTGCCAGCAGCTTAAACTTTGCCAAATCCGGCTCTGGGGCCAACGTCCTGACTTTC,CASSLNFAKSGSGANVLTF
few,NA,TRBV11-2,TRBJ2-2,TGTGCCAGCAGCTTAGAGAGCACCGGGGAGCTGTTTTTT,CASSLESTGELFF
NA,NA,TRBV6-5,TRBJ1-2,TGTGCCAGCAGCCGCGGGGAGGCGAACTATGGCTACACCTTC,CASSRGEANYGYTF
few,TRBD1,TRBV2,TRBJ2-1,TGTGCCAGCAGTGAAGACAGGGGGCCATTAGGGGAGCAGTTCTTC,CASSEDRGPLGEQFF
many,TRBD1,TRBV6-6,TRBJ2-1,TGTGCCAGCCGACCAACACTACAGGGGAATCGTGAGCAGTTCTTC,CASRPTLQGNREQFF
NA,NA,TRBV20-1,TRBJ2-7,TGCAGTGCTTCTTATCCGGGACGTAGCTCCTACGAGCAGTACTTC,CSASYPGRSSYEQYF
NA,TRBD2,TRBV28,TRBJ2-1,TGTGCCATCCGGGACAGGGGGTCACGAGGGACTAGCGGGAGAATTTTCTACAATGAGCAGTTCTTC,CAIRDRGSRGTSGRIFYNEQFF
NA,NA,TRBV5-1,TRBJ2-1,TGCGCCAGCAAACTGGGTCTAGGGTACAATGAGCAGTTCTTC,CASKLGLGYNEQFF
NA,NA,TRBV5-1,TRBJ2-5,TGCGCCAGCAGCTTGAGCTTGGGGAAAGAGACCCAGTACTTC,CASSLSLGKETQYF
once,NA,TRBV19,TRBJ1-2,TGTGCCAGTAGAAGTACAGGCCTCTATGGCTACACCTTC,CASRSTGLYGYTF
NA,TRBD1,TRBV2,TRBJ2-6,TGTGCCGGGACAGGGGGAGCTGGGGCCAACGTCCTGACTTTC,CAGTGGAGANVLTF
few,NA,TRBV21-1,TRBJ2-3,TGTGCCAAAAACAGGCCCCCAACTAGCGGGACTTCCACAGATACGCAGTATTTT,CAKNRPPTSGTSTDTQYF
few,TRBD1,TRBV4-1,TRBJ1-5,TGCGCCAGCAGCCAAGAGGGGGGGACAGGTCAGCCCCAGCATTTT,CASSQEGGTGQPQHF
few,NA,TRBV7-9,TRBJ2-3,TGTGCCAGCAGCTTCATATCACCAGATACGCAGTATTTT,CASSFISPDTQYF
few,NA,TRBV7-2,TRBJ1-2,TGTGCCAGCAGCTTATCGGCTGGCCCAAATTTCTATGGCTACACCTTC,CASSLSAGPNFYGYTF